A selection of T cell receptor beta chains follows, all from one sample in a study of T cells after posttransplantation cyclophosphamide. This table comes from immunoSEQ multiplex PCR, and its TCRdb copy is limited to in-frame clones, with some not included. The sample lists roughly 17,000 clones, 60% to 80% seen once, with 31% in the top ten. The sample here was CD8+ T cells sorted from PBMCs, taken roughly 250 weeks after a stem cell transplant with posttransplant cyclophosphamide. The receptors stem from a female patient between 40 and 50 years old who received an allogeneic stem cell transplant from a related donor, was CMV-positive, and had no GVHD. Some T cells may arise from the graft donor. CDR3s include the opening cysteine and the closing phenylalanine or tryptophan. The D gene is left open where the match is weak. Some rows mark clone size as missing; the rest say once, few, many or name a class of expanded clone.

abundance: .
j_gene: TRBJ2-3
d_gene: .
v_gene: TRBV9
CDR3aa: CASSVHRASTDTQYF

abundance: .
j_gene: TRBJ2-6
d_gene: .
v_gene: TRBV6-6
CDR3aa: CASSQEGSGANVLTF

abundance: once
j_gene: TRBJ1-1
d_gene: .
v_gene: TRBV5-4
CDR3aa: CASSLLGARTEAFF

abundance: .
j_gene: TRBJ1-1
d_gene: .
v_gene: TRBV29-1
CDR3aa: CSVEGWDTPSPEAFF

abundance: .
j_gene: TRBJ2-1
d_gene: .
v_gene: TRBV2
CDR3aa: CASSEARDISSYNEQFF

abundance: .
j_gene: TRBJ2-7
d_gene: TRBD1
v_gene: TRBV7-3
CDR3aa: CASSLYGTGDEQYF

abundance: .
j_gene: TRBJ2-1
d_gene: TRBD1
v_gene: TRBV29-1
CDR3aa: CSVVGTGLDEQFF

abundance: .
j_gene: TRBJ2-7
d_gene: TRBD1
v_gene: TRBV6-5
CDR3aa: CASSYSMGQSYEQYF

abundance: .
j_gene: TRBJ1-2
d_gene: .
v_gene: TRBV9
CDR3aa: CASSVVSGVEGYTF

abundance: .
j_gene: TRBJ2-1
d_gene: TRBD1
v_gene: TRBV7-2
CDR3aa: CASSGQGVDNEQFF

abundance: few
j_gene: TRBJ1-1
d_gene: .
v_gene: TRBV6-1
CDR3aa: CASMGEFRLNTEAFF

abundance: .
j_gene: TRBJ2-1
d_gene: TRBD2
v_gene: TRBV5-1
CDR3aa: CASSFFSGGAYNEQFF

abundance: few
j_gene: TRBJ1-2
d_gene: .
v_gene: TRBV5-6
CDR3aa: CASSLIQGNYGYTF

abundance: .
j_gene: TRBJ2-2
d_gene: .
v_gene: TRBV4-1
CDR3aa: CASSQELGHSTGELFF

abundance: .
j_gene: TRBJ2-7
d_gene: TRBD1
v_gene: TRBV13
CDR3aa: CASSIWTGDYEQYF

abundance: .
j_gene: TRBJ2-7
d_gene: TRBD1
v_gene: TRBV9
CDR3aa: CASSAGQGARSYEQYF

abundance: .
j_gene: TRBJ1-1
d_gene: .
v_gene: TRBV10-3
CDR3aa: CAISVLAGEVNTEAFF

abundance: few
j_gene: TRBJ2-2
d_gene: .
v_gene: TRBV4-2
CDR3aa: CASSQDNGGAGELFF

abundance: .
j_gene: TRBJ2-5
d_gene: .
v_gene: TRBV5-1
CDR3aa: CASSLSDRKETQYF

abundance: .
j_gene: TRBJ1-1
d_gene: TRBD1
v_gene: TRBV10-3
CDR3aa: CATSDRGMNTEAFF

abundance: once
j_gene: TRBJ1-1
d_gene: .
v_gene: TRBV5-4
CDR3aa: CASSLSVGGTEAFF

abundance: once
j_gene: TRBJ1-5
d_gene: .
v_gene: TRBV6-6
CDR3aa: CASSYGRNSNQPQHF

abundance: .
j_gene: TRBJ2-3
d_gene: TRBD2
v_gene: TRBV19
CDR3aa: CASSTLAGGFDTQYF

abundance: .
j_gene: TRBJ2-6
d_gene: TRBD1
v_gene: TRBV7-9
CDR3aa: CANPGQEPSGANVLTF

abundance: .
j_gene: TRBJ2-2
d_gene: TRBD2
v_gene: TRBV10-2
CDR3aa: CASSWTSGGATGELFF

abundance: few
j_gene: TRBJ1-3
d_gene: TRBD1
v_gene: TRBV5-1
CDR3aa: CASSLEGTAGNTIYF

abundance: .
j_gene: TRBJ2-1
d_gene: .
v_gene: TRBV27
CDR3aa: CASSSRNEESYNEQFF

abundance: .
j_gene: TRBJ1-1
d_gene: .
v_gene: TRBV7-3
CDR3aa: CASSRSQGVTEAFF

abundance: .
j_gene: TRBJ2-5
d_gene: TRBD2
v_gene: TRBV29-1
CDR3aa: CSVALGEGNRLADQETQYF

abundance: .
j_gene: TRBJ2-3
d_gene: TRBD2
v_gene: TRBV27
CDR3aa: CASRVGGISTDTQYF

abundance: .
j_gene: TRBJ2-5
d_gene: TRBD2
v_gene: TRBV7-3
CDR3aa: CASRAGGSETQYF

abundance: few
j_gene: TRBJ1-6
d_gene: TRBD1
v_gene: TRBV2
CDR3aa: CASSILLGQSSSPLHF

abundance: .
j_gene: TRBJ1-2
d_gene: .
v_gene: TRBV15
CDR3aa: CATSREGRGYGCTF

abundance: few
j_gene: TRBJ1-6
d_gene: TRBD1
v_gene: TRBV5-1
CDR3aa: CASSPQGAELHF

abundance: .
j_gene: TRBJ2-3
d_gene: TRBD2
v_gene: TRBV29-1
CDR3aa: CSVAGTSGGASTDTQYF

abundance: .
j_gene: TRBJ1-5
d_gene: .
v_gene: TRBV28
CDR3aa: CASSRMGASNQPQHF

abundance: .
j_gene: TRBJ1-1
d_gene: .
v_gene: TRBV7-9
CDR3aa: CATSPGGQAFF

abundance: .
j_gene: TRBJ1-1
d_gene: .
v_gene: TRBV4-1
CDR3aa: CASSQGERLGAFF

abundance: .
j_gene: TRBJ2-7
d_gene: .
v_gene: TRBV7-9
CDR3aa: CASSLDLPGTYEQYF